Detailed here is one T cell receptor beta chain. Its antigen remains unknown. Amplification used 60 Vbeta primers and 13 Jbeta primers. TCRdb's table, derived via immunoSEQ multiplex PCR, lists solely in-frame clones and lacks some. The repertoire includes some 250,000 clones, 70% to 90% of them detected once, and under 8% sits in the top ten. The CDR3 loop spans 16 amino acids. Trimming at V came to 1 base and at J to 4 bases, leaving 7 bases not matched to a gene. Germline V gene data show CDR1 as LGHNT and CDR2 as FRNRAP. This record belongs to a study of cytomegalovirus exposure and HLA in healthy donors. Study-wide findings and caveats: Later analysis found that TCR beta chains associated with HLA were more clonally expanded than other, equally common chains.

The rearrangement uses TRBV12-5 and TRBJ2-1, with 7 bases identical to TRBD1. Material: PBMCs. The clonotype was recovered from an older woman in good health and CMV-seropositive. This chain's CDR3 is CASGLGTGQLYNEQFF. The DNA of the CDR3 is TGTGCTAGTGGTTTGGGGACAGGTCAACTTTACAATGAGCAGTTCTTC. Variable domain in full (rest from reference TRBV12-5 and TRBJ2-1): DARVTQTPRHKVTEMGQEVTMRCQPILGHNTVFWYRQTMMQGLELLAYFRNRAPLDDSGMPKDRFSAEMPDATLATLKIQPSEPRDSAVYFCASGLGTGQLYNEQFFGPGTRLTVL.